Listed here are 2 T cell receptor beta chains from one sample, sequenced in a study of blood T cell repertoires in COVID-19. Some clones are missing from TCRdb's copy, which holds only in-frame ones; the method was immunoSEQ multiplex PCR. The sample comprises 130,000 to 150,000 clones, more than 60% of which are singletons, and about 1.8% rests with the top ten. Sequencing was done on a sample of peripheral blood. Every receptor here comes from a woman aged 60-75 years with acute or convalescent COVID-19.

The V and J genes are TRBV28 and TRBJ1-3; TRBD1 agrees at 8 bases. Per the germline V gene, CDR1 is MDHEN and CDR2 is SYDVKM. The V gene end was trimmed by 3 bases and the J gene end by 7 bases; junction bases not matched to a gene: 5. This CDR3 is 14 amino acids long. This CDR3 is CASSFGRGLNTIYF. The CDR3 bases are TGTGCCAGCAGTTTCGGCAGGGGGCTGAACACCATATATTTT.

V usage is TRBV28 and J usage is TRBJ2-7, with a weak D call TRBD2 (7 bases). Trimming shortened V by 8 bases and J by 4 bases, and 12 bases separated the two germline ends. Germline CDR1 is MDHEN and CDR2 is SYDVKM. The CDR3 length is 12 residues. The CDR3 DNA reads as TGTGCCAGCTCAAAGGGGGGGTACGAGCAGTACTTC. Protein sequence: CASSKGGYEQYF.